Listed below are T cell receptor beta chains from one sample, sequenced in a study of breast tumors, draining lymph nodes, adjacent tissues. TCRdb re-analysed the multiplex PCR reads in MiXCR, keeping a single row per CDR3 protein. The sample consists of about 230,000 distinct CDR3 sequences, less than 40% of them appearing once. Input material: axillary lymph node tissue. The receptors were sampled from a female donor with breast cancer. Some clones in this sample may be carry-over from other donors' samples. The CDR3 runs from the conserved cysteine through the conserved F or W. The order of the fields is clone size, V gene, CDR3 protein. Clone size is shown for a subset of rows, as once, few, many or a class of expanded clone.

clone_size: many
v_call: TRBV7-9
cdr3_aa: CASSLRTSAINNEQFF

clone_size: NA
v_call: TRBV20-1
cdr3_aa: CSARGLHNEQFF

clone_size: many
v_call: TRBV2
cdr3_aa: CASRMGLAGGSEQFF

clone_size: NA
v_call: TRBV6-1
cdr3_aa: CASSEREGSEQYF

clone_size: NA
v_call: TRBV30
cdr3_aa: CAWSYYSLNTEAFF

clone_size: many
v_call: TRBV6-5
cdr3_aa: CASAPGGLGYNEQFF

clone_size: many
v_call: TRBV7-2
cdr3_aa: CASSRLAGLRKQYF

clone_size: many
v_call: TRBV4-1
cdr3_aa: CASSPRQGWTGKSSYEQYF

clone_size: many
v_call: TRBV5-1
cdr3_aa: CASSFMGTSTDTQYF

clone_size: NA
v_call: TRBV2
cdr3_aa: CASRAKLQETQYF

clone_size: many
v_call: TRBV5-5
cdr3_aa: CASSRGGQGDQPQHF

clone_size: many
v_call: TRBV5-1
cdr3_aa: CASSRGLAGGNEETQYF

clone_size: many
v_call: TRBV19
cdr3_aa: CASSMGRAAISGANVLTF

clone_size: many
v_call: TRBV24-1
cdr3_aa: CATSDPRWRGYTF

clone_size: many
v_call: TRBV11-3
cdr3_aa: CASSATSWEQYF

clone_size: NA
v_call: TRBV7-2
cdr3_aa: CASSLTSGQYEHF

clone_size: many
v_call: TRBV3-1
cdr3_aa: CASSQEGRGGYGYTF

clone_size: NA
v_call: TRBV9
cdr3_aa: CASSGSGIGELFF

clone_size: NA
v_call: TRBV7-2
cdr3_aa: CASSLAGGGKTQHF

clone_size: NA
v_call: TRBV12-3/TRBV12-4
cdr3_aa: CASTREGAQYF

clone_size: many
v_call: TRBV19
cdr3_aa: CASKPGLAGGPLFTDTQYF

clone_size: NA
v_call: TRBV20-1
cdr3_aa: CSARQGRNEKLFF

clone_size: many
v_call: TRBV20-1
cdr3_aa: CSARNSRGLDTEAFF

clone_size: NA
v_call: TRBV24-1
cdr3_aa: CATSDQPAYEQYF

clone_size: NA
v_call: TRBV20-1
cdr3_aa: CSAQGRGAYGYTF

clone_size: NA
v_call: TRBV7-6
cdr3_aa: CASGLAGVSGELFF

clone_size: many
v_call: TRBV28
cdr3_aa: CASSPSAGGNTQYF

clone_size: many
v_call: TRBV6-2/TRBV6-3
cdr3_aa: CASNRDSVQETQYF

clone_size: many
v_call: TRBV27
cdr3_aa: CASSFRGRRNEQYF

clone_size: many
v_call: TRBV30
cdr3_aa: CASRAGAGNTIYF

clone_size: many
v_call: TRBV19
cdr3_aa: CASSIPSGRANEQFF

clone_size: NA
v_call: TRBV5-1
cdr3_aa: CASSLGGLAYEQYF

clone_size: many
v_call: TRBV7-2
cdr3_aa: CASSGYAGQGGIETQYF

clone_size: many
v_call: TRBV7-9
cdr3_aa: CASSISGRVNEQYF

clone_size: once
v_call: TRBV15
cdr3_aa: CATSSTGGEKLFF

clone_size: many
v_call: TRBV7-6
cdr3_aa: CASSPGVGNTIYF

clone_size: many
v_call: TRBV27
cdr3_aa: CASSFSGVHEQYF

clone_size: many
v_call: TRBV6-6
cdr3_aa: CASSTRLAGVGETQYF

clone_size: many
v_call: TRBV29-1
cdr3_aa: CSVLSSDGYTF

clone_size: many
v_call: TRBV20-1
cdr3_aa: CSARGGRTKSDTQYF

clone_size: many
v_call: TRBV2
cdr3_aa: CASTISGIGRGEQFF

clone_size: NA
v_call: TRBV11-3
cdr3_aa: CASSLEGLAGYGYTF